The 22 T cell receptor beta chains presented below share a single source sample, sequenced in a study of graft-versus-host responses after intestinal transplantation. These receptors have no known antigen. Clones were sequenced by immunoSEQ multiplex PCR, and TCRdb holds only the in-frame ones, with some missing. Of about 50,000 clones in the sample, nearly 95% are singletons; the top ten hold about 2.5%. Sequences were derived from unstimulated CD4+ T cells sorted from spleen or lymph node cells, sampled before transplant. The receptors come from a human donor who was the organ donor for an intestinal transplant.

The chain joins TRBV4-2 to TRBJ2-2; 8 positions agree with TRBD2. The V segment lost 4 bases and the J segment 2 bases; nucleotides outside the gene matches: 6. This CDR3 has 16 residues. The germline V gene has CDR1 LGHNA and CDR2 YNFKEQ. The CDR3 sequence: CASSRSLAVNTGELFF. CDR3 DNA sequence: TGTGCCAGCAGCCGGTCACTAGCGGTCAACACCGGGGAGCTGTTTTTT.

This chain links TRBV11-2 with TRBJ2-1, with D possibly TRBD2 on 5 matching bases. With 4 bases removed from V and 5 bases from J, the gap between germline ends came to 15 bases. This CDR3 has 15 amino acids. In germline, CDR1 is SGHAT, CDR2 FQNNGV. CDR3 residues: CASSSIKRQHNEQFF. CDR3 DNA: TGTGCCAGCAGCTCGATTAAGCGGCAACACAATGAGCAGTTCTTC.

This chain links TRBV5-4 with TRBJ1-2, with 9 nucleotides matching TRBD1. The junction had 8 bases not matched to a gene; V was cut back by 4 bases and J by 4 bases. The CDR3 length is 15 residues. Germline values: CDR1 SGHNT, CDR2 YYREEE (reference sequence). In DNA, the CDR3 is TGTGCCAGCAGCGACCCGGGACAGGGTCCCTATGGCTACACCTTC. Translation gives CASSDPGQGPYGYTF.

The V call is TRBV27, the J call TRBJ2-1; 9 bases fit TRBD2. The junction had 8 bases not matched to a gene; V was cut back by 5 bases and J by 6 bases. Germline values: CDR1 MNHEY, CDR2 SMNVEV (reference sequence). The CDR3 length is 15 residues. CDR3 nucleotide sequence: TGTGCCAGCAGTCCGGCGGGGGGGAAGATCAATGAGCAGTTCTTC. Its protein product is CASSPAGGKINEQFF.

The chain joins TRBV19 to TRBJ2-1; no clear D. V lost 2 bases, J lost 0 bases, and 14 bases lay in between. The germline V gene encodes CDR1 LNHDA and CDR2 SQIVND (reference sequence). This CDR3 has 17 residues. CDR3 nucleotide sequence: TGTGCCAGTAGTATAATTGATCCCTCGAGCTCCTACAATGAGCAGTTCTTC. Amino acid sequence: CASSIIDPSSSYNEQFF. Complete variable domain (other parts from reference TRBV19 and TRBJ2-1): DGGITQSPKYLFRKEGQNVTLSCEQNLNHDAMYWYRQDPGQGLRLIYYSQIVNDFQKGDIAEGYSVSREKKESFPLTVTSAQKNPTAFYLCASSIIDPSSSYNEQFFGPGTRLTVL.

The chain has TRBV29-1 and TRBJ2-3; possible D gene TRBD1, 6 bases. The CDR3 covers 14 residues. Germline V gene sequence: CDR1 SQVTM, CDR2 ANQGSEA. With 5 bases removed from V and 1 base from J, the gap between germline ends came to 13 bases. The CDR3 loop reads CSVLARGGTDTQYF. Written as DNA, the CDR3 is TGCAGCGTTTTAGCCAGGGGCGGCACAGATACGCAGTATTTT.

The gene calls are TRBV6-1 and TRBJ2-7, with 8 nucleotides matching TRBD1. The V gene end was trimmed by 5 bases and the J gene end by 4 bases; junction bases not matched to a gene: 7. This CDR3 has 14 residues. Germline V gives CDR1 MNHNS, CDR2 SASEGT. This CDR3 is CASSPDRGGYEQYF. CDR3 DNA: TGTGCCAGCAGTCCCGACAGGGGCGGGTACGAGCAGTACTTC.

The chain is built from TRBV5-8 and TRBJ2-3; 10 bases agree with TRBD2. The V segment lost 0 bases and the J segment 6 bases; nucleotides outside the gene matches: 10. Per the germline V gene, CDR1 is SGHTS and CDR2 is YDEGEE. The CDR3 is 17 amino acids. CDR3 bases: TGTGCCAGCAGCTTGGGGGCTAGCGGGAGATTATCGGATACGCAGTATTTT. Amino acid sequence: CASSLGASGRLSDTQYF.

The chain has TRBV7-3 and TRBJ2-3; D gene unclear. The CDR3 has 15 residues. The germline V gene has CDR1 SGHTA and CDR2 FQGTGA. Trimming stripped 0 bases from V and 7 bases from J, with 14 bases between. CDR3 in amino acids: CASSLTWTAPHTQYF. Written as DNA, the CDR3 is TGTGCCAGCAGCTTAACATGGACCGCCCCTCATACGCAGTATTTT.

J is TRBJ2-1 and V is TRBV5-8, with 7 positions matching TRBD2. The germline CDR1 and CDR2 sequences are SGHTS and YDEGEE. CDR3 length: 16 residues. V lost 4 bases to trimming and J lost 3 bases; unmatched junction nucleotides: 10. The CDR3 is CASSRNLGRGYNEQFF. The CDR3 DNA reads TGTGCCAGCAGCCGGAACCTAGGGAGGGGCTACAATGAGCAGTTCTTC.

This chain uses TRBV28 with TRBJ2-7, with D perhaps being TRBD1 or TRBD2 (5 bases each). CDR3 size: 12 residues. Germline V gene lookup returns CDR1 MDHEN and CDR2 SYDVKM. Trimming shortened V by 5 bases and J by 6 bases, and 11 bases separated the two germline ends. CDR3 DNA sequence: TGTGCCAGCAGTGGGGGTCAGAGCGAGCAGTACTTC. Residues: CASSGGQSEQYF.

The chain couples TRBV9 to TRBJ2-3; D possibly corresponds to TRBD2 (5 bases). The V gene lost 0 bases and the J gene lost 6 bases, with 14 bases spanning the gap. The CDR3 runs 15 residues. From germline, CDR1 is SGDLS and CDR2 YYNGEE. The CDR3 coding sequence is TGTGCCAGCAGCGTAGGACCTTCCCCGGGGGATACGCAGTATTTT. Amino acid sequence: CASSVGPSPGDTQYF.

The chain recombines TRBV7-9 with TRBJ2-7, with TRBD2 identical over 7 bases. The CDR3 extends over 15 amino acids. Germline CDR1 SEHNR, CDR2 FQNEAQ (reference sequence). Trimming cost V 5 bases and J 0 bases; bases outside gene matches: 7. This chain's CDR3 is CASSPRDYNSYEQYF. The DNA for the CDR3 is TGTGCCAGCAGCCCCAGGGACTACAACTCCTACGAGCAGTACTTC.

This clone was counted a few times. This chain uses TRBV28 with TRBJ2-5, with D uncertain. Germline V gene data show CDR1 as MDHEN and CDR2 as SYDVKM. The CDR3 length is 14 residues. Trimming removed 4 bases from V and 0 bases from J, with 9 bases in between. The CDR3 nucleotides read TGTGCCAGCAGTTATATCCAGGACCAAGAGACCCAGTACTTC. Its protein is CASSYIQDQETQYF.

The rearrangement links TRBV10-3 to TRBJ2-5; TRBD2 aligns across 7 bases. This CDR3 comprises 15 residues. Germline CDR1 reads ENHRY; CDR2 reads SYGVKD. J lost 1 base, V lost 4 bases, and 6 bases had no gene match. The CDR3, as DNA: TGTGCCATCAGTGGTAGGCGGGAGCCCCAAGAGACCCAGTACTTC. As protein: CAISGRREPQETQYF.

The chain has TRBV7-9 and TRBJ1-4; D not certain. Between the trimmed V and J ends, which lost 1 base and 2 bases, there was a span of 14 bases. The CDR3 has 17 residues. Germline CDR1 SEHNR, CDR2 FQNEAQ (reference sequence). The CDR3 coding sequence is TGTGCCAGCAGCTTAGGGCAGGTCGCGGCGACTAATGAAAAACTGTTTTTT. It is translated as CASSLGQVAATNEKLFF. Full variable domain (rest looked up from reference TRBV7-9 and TRBJ1-4): DTGVSQNPRHKITKRGQNVTFRCDPISEHNRLYWYRQTLGQGPEFLTYFQNEAQLEKSRLLSDRFSAERPKGSFSTLEIQRTEQGDSAMYLCASSLGQVAATNEKLFFGSGTQLSVL.

The chain links TRBV10-3 to TRBJ2-3, with D unresolved. V gave up 7 bases and J gave up 2 bases, with 13 bases separating them. The CDR3 extends over 14 amino acids. CDR1 ENHRY and CDR2 SYGVKD come from the germline V gene. This CDR3 is CAIKGSVDTDTQYF. DNA of the CDR3: TGTGCCATCAAAGGATCAGTAGACACAGATACGCAGTATTTT.

This sequence joins TRBV5-1 and TRBJ2-3; possible D gene TRBD1, 6 bases. Trimming took 3 bases from V and 1 from J, leaving 12 bases between them. Looked up from germline, CDR1 is SGHRS and CDR2 is YFSETQ. This CDR3 spans 15 amino acids. CDR3 in amino acids: CASSSGPGGTDTQYF. The CDR3 DNA sequence: TGCGCCAGCAGCTCCGGGCCAGGGGGCACAGATACGCAGTATTTT.

The J gene is TRBJ2-3, the V gene TRBV4-2, with 14 bases fitting TRBD2. CDR1 is LGHNA and CDR2 is YNFKEQ in the germline V gene. The CDR3 extends over 17 amino acids. J lost 2 bases, V lost 3 bases, and 4 bases had no gene match. The CDR3 region has the DNA TGTGCCAGCAGCCATGGGACTAGCGGGAGTTTCACAGATACGCAGTATTTT. This codes for CASSHGTSGSFTDTQYF.

V gene TRBV19 combines with J gene TRBJ1-5; tentatively, D is TRBD1 (5 bases). V was trimmed by 8 bases and J by 0 bases, leaving 8 bases between them. Germline loops: CDR1 LNHDA, CDR2 SQIVND (reference sequence). The CDR3 spans 13 residues. The chain's CDR3 is CASGGDSNQPQHF. The CDR3 DNA reads TGTGCCAGTGGGGGGGATAGCAATCAGCCCCAGCATTTT.

V is TRBV19 and J is TRBJ2-7; TRBD1 might be the D (6 bases). V gave up 4 bases and J gave up 4 bases, with 11 bases separating them. The length of the CDR3 is 13 residues. Germline loops: CDR1 LNHDA, CDR2 SQIVND (reference sequence). The CDR3: CASSTGQKYEQYF. The CDR3 coding sequence is TGTGCCAGTAGTACGGGACAAAAATACGAGCAGTACTTC.

As for this clone: This sample also contains other DNA sequences that code for the same CDR3. V gene TRBV2 combines with J gene TRBJ1-5, with 8 bases lining up with TRBD1. Germline values: CDR1 SNHLY, CDR2 FYNNEI. Unmatched junction bases numbered 3, after V lost 3 bases and J lost 5 bases. The CDR3 sequence is 14 residues long. The CDR3 DNA sequence: TGTGCCAGCAGTGACAGGGGGCTTTATCAGCCCCAGCATTTT. Amino acids: CASSDRGLYQPQHF.